Each of the 14 T cell receptor beta chains below was sequenced from the same sample in a study of regulatory T cells in long-lasting Graves disease. Time point of the sample: newly diagnosed GD, antithyroid drugs for less than 3 months. The TCR library was prepared using RNA isolated from PBMCs. To make TCR beta libraries, researchers used iRepertoire HTBI primers and Arm-PCR of CDR3 regions. Each CDR3 protein is one row after TCRdb ran MiXCR on the multiplex PCR reads. In the table there are around 400,000 distinct CDR3 sequences, about 16% of which are singletons. This material consisted of peripheral blood mononuclear cells (PBMCs), taken at new diagnosis, from a patient treated with antithyroid drugs. These receptors all stem from a female donor with Graves disease.

The V call is TRBV7-9, the J call TRBJ1-2; 10 bases are a match to TRBD1. The CDR3 is 16 residues long. CDR1 and CDR2 (germline): SEHNR, FQNEAQ (reference sequence). Trimming took 4 bases from V and 8 from J; bases not matched to a gene: 13. DNA of the CDR3: TGTGCCAGCAGCTCCGGGACAGGGGAAACCCTGGGCGGCTACACCTTC. Protein sequence: CASSSGTGETLGGYTF.

The table lists this clonotype with a few counts. The gene calls are TRBV18 and TRBJ2-1, with a tentative D call TRBD2 (7 bases). V dropped 2 bases and J dropped 9 bases, with 11 bases sitting between them. Germline CDR1 KGHSH, CDR2 LQKENI. The CDR3 runs to 13 residues. The CDR3 coding sequence is TGTGCCAGCTCACCAACTAGGGGGGGTGAGCAGTTCTTC. Translated: CASSPTRGGEQFF.

The CDR3, as DNA: TGTGCCAGCTCACCAACCTTGCGACAGGGGTTTGACACTGAAGCTTTCTTT. Protein: CASSPTLRQGFDTEAFF. This rearrangement joins TRBV27 to TRBJ1-1; TRBD1 aligns across 8 bases. V gave up 8 bases and J gave up 3 bases; unmatched junction bases: 17. CDR1 is MNHEY, CDR2 SMNVEV, per germline (reference sequence). This CDR3 is 17 amino acids long.

This clonotype was counted a few times. The V call is TRBV7-9, the J call TRBJ2-1, with 8 nucleotides matching TRBD1. Germline CDR1 and CDR2: SEHNR and FQNEAQ (reference sequence). V was clipped by 6 bases and J by 6 bases; unmatched bases: 4. This CDR3 comprises 13 residues. CDR3 sequence reads: CASSHDRGNEQFF. CDR3 coding DNA: TGTGCCAGCAGTCACGACAGGGGCAATGAGCAGTTCTTC.

As to this clonotype: A much larger clone lies a single base off, so this may be a read error. V is TRBV7-9 and J is TRBJ2-7; D remains unclear. The CDR3 loop spans 14 amino acids. The germline V gene encodes CDR1 SEHNR and CDR2 FQNEAQ (reference sequence). The chain's CDR3 is CASSFWGKAYEQCF. The CDR3, as DNA: TGTGCCAGCAGCTTTTGGGGAAAAGCTTACGAGCAGTGCTTC.

This clonotype was counted ten times or more. This chain uses TRBV4-1 with TRBJ2-2; 7 nucleotides align to TRBD2. CDR3 length: 16 residues. Losses at the gene ends were 2 bases for V and 4 bases for J; bases not matched to a gene: 7. From germline, CDR1 is MGHRA and CDR2 YSYEKL. This CDR3 reads CASSQFPTSSTGELFF. As DNA, the CDR3 is TGCGCCAGCAGCCAATTTCCGACTAGCAGCACCGGGGAGCTGTTTTTT.

At least ten counts were recorded for this clonotype. This chain connects TRBV5-1 to TRBJ1-1, with 8 bases fitting TRBD1. This CDR3 comprises 15 residues. Germline loops: CDR1 SGHRS, CDR2 YFSETQ. J gave up 3 bases and V 0 bases, and 4 bases lay outside the gene matches. CDR3 region: CASSLGQGADTEAFF. The DNA of the CDR3 is TGCGCCAGCAGCTTGGGGCAGGGGGCCGACACTGAAGCTTTCTTT. The complete variable domain, with remaining parts taken from reference TRBV5-1 and TRBJ1-1, reads KAGVTQTPRYLIKTRGQQVTLSCSPISGHRSVSWYQQTPGQGLQFLFEYFSETQRNKGNFPGRFSGRQFSNSRSEMNVSTLELGDSALYLCASSLGQGADTEAFFGQGTRLTVV.

Ten or more counts support this clonotype. This chain uses TRBV10-3 with TRBJ2-7, with 8 positions matching TRBD1. Germline CDR1 and CDR2: ENHRY and SYGVKD. This CDR3 contains 21 residues. V lost 3 bases, J lost 0 bases, and 22 bases stayed unmatched. The CDR3 loop reads CAISDPGIRTGLTVFSYEQYF. DNA of the CDR3: TGTGCCATCAGTGACCCTGGTATCAGGACAGGGTTAACCGTTTTCTCCTACGAGCAGTACTTC.

This clonotype was observed many times. The V and J genes are TRBV5-1 and TRBJ1-1; D possibly corresponds to TRBD1 (5 bases). The CDR3 spans 15 residues. From germline, CDR1 is SGHRS and CDR2 YFSETQ. The V and J ends lost 3 bases and 5 bases respectively, with 17 bases between them. CDR3 in amino acids: CASSWGPGEGTEAFF. CDR3 DNA sequence: TGCGCCAGCAGCTGGGGTCCAGGAGAGGGGACTGAAGCTTTCTTT.

This chain connects TRBV19 to TRBJ1-1; no definite D call. Germline V CDR1 and CDR2: LNHDA, SQIVND (reference sequence). The V end was cut by 5 bases, the J end by 0 bases, with 10 bases between. The CDR3 spans 14 residues. CDR3 nucleotide sequence: TGTGCCAGTAGTGTAAGGATTCTGAACACTGAAGCTTTCTTT. Translation: CASSVRILNTEAFF.

In this sample, this clonotype turned up many times. This sequence joins TRBV18 and TRBJ2-7, with D tentatively TRBD1 (5 bases). Germline lookup yields CDR1 KGHSH and CDR2 LQKENI. The V and J ends lost 4 bases and 3 bases respectively, with 10 bases between them. This CDR3 spans 13 amino acids. CDR3 DNA: TGTGCCAGCTCACGACAGAGTGGCTACGAGCAGTACTTC. Its translation: CASSRQSGYEQYF.

V gene TRBV20-1 combines with J gene TRBJ2-7; 8 bases agree with TRBD2. This CDR3 has 12 residues. Trimming cost V 3 bases and J 6 bases; bases outside gene matches: 4. Germline CDR1 reads DFQATT; CDR2 reads SNEGSKA (reference sequence). CDR3 sequence (DNA): TGCAGTGCTAGCGGGGGGGCCGGCGAGCAGTACTTC. The encoded protein is CSASGGAGEQYF.

This clonotype was seen many times. J is TRBJ2-2 and V is TRBV12-5; D unclear. The CDR3 length is 16 residues. The V gene's germline CDR1 is LGHNT and CDR2 FRNRAP. The V end was cut by 8 bases, the J end by 8 bases, with 24 bases between. CDR3 amino acids: CASSSLVAGPWGELFF. The CDR3 DNA reads TGTGCTAGTTCCTCCCTCGTGGCAGGTCCCTGGGGGGAGCTGTTTTTT.

The table lists this clonotype with many counts. The rearrangement joins TRBV28 to TRBJ2-3; 9 bases line up with TRBD2. The CDR3 spans 17 residues. Germline V CDR1 and CDR2: MDHEN, SYDVKM. The junction had 8 bases not matched to a gene; V was cut back by 2 bases and J by 2 bases. The CDR3 loop is CASSLEWREGPTDTQYF. In DNA form, the CDR3 reads TGTGCCAGCAGTTTAGAGTGGCGGGAGGGACCCACAGATACGCAGTATTTT.